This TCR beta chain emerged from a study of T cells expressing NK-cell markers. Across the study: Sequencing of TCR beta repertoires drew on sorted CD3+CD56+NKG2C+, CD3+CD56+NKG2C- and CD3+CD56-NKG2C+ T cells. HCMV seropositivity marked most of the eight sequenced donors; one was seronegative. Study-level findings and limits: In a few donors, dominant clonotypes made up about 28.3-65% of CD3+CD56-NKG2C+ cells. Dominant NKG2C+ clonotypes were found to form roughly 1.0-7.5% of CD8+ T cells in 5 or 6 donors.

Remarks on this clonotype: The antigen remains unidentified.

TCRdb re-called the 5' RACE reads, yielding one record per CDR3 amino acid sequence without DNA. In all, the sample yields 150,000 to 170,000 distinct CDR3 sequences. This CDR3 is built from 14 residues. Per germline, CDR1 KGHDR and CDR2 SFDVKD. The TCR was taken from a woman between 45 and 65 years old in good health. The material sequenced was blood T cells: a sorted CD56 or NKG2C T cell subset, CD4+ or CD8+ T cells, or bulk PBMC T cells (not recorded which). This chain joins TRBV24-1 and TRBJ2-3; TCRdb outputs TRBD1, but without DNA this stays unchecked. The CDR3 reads CATSDWDTGDTQYF.